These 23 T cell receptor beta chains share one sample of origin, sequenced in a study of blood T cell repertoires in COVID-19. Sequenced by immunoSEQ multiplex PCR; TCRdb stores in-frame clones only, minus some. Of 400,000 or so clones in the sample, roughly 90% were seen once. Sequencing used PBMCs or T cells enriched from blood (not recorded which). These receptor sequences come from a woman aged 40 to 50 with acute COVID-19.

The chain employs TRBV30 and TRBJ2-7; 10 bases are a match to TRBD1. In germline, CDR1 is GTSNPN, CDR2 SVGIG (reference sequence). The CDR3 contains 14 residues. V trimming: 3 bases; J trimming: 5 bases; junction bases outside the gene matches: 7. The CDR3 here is CAWSSGTGDHEQYF. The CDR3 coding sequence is TGTGCCTGGAGCTCCGGGACAGGGGATCACGAGCAGTACTTC.

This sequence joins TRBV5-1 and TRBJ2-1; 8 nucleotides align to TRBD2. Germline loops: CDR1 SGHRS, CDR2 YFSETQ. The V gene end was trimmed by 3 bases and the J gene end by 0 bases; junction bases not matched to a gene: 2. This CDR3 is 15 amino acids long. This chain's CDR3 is CASSSGGSSYNEQFF. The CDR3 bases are TGCGCCAGCAGCTCGGGGGGGAGCTCCTACAATGAGCAGTTCTTC.

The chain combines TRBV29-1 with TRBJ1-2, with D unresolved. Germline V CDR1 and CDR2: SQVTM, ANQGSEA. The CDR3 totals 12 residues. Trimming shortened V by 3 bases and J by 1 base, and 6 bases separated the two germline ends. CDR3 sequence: CSVDRLNYGYTF. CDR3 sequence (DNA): TGCAGCGTTGATCGACTTAACTATGGCTACACCTTC.

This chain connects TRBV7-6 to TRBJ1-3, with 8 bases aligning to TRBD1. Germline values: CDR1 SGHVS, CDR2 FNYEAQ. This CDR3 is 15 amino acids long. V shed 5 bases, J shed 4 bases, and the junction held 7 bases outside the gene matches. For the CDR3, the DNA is TGTGCCAGCAGCCCACCAGGGGGCAGGGGAAACACCATATATTTT. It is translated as CASSPPGGRGNTIYF.

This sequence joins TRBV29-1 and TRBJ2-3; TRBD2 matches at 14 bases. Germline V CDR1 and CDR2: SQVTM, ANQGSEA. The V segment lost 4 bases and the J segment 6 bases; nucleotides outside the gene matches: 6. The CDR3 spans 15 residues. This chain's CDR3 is CSVGETSGGADTQYF. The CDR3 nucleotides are TGCAGCGTTGGGGAGACTAGCGGGGGGGCTGATACGCAGTATTTT.

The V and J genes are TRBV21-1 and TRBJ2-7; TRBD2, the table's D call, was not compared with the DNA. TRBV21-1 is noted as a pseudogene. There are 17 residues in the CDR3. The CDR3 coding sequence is TGTGCCAGCAGCGGACGATTACAAGGACTTACTAGCTACGAGCAGTACTTC. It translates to CASSGRLQGLTSYEQYF.

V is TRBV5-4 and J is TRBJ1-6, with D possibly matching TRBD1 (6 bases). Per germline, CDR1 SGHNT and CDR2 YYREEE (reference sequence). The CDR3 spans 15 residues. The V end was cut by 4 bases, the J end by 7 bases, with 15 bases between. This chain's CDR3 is CASSQWPGDNSPLHF. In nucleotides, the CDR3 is TGTGCCAGCAGCCAATGGCCAGGGGACAATTCACCCCTCCACTTT.

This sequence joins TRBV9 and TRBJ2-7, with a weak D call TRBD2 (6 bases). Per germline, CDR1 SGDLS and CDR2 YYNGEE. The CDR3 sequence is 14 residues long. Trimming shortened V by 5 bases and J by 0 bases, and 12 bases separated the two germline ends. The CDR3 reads CASSIAGSSYEQYF. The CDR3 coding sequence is TGTGCCAGCAGTATCGCGGGGAGCTCCTACGAGCAGTACTTC. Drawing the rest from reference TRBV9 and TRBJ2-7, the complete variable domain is DSGVTQTPKHLITATGQRVTLRCSPRSGDLSVYWYQQSLDQGLQFLIQYYNGEERAKGNILERFSAQQFPDLHSELNLSSLELGDSALYFCASSIAGSSYEQYFGPGTRLTVT.

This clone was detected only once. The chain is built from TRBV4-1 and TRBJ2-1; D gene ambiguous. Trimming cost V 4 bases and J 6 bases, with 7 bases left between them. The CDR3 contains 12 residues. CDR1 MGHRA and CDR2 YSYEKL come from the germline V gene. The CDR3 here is CASSPPSNEQFF. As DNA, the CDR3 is TGCGCCAGCAGCCCCCCGAGCAATGAGCAGTTCTTC.

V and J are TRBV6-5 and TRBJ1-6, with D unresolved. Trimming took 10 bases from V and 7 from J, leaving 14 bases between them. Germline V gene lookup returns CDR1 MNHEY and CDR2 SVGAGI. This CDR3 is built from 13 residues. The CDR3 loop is CANREGGNSPLHF. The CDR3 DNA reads TGTGCCAACCGGGAAGGTGGGAATTCACCCCTCCACTTT.

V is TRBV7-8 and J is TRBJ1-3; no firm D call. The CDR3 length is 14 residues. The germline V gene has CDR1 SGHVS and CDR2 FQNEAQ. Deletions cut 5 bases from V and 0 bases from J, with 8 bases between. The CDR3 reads CASSPRGSGNTIYF. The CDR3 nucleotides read TGTGCCAGCAGCCCCCGGGGCTCTGGAAACACCATATATTTT.

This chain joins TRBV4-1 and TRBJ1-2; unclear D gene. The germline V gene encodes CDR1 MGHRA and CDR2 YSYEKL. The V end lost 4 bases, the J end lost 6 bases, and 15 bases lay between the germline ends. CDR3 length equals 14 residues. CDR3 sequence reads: CASSLDAASDGYTF. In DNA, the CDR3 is TGCGCCAGCAGCCTTGATGCCGCATCGGATGGCTACACCTTC.

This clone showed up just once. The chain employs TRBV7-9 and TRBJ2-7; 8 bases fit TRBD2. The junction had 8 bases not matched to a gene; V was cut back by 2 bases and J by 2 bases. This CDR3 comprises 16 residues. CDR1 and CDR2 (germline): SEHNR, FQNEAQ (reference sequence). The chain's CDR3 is CASSLSSSGGTYEQYF. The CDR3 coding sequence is TGTGCCAGCAGCTTAAGTTCCAGCGGGGGAACCTACGAGCAGTACTTC.

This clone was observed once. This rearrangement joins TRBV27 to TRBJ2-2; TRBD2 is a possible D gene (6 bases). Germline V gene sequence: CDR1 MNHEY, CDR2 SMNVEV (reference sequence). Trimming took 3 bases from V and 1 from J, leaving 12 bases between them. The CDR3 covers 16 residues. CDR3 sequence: CASSFYRDWNTGELFF. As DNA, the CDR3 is TGTGCCAGCAGTTTTTATCGGGACTGGAACACCGGGGAGCTGTTTTTT.

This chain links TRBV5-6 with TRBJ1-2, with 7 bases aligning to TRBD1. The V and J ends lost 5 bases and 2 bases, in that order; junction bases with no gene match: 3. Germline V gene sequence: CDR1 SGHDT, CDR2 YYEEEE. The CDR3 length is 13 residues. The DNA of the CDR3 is TGTGCCAGCAGGGTGACAGGGAACTATGGCTACACCTTC. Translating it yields CASRVTGNYGYTF.

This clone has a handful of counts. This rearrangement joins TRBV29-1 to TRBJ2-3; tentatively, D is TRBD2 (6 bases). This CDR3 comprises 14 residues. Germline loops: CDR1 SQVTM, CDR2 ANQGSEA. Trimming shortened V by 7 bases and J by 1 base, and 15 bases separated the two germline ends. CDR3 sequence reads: CSAASAGRTDTQYF. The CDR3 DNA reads TGCAGCGCTGCCAGCGCGGGGCGCACAGATACGCAGTATTTT.

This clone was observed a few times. CDR3 amino acids: CASSKTGDGYEQYF. CDR3 DNA: TGCGCCAGCAGCAAGACAGGGGACGGGTACGAGCAGTACTTC. The chain carries TRBV5-1 and TRBJ2-7, with 8 bases identical to TRBD1. The CDR3 covers 14 residues. V lost 4 bases, J lost 4 bases, and 7 bases stayed unmatched. CDR1 is SGHRS, CDR2 YFSETQ, per germline.

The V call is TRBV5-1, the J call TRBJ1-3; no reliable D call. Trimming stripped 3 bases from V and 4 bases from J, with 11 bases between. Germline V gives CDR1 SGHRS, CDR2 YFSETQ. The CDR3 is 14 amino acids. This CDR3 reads CASSSDPGGNTIYF. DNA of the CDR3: TGCGCCAGCAGCTCCGACCCGGGAGGAAACACCATATATTTT.

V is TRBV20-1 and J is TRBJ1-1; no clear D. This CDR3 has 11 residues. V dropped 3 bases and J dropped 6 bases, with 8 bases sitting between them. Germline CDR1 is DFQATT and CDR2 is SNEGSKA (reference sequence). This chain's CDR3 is CSARFTSEAFF. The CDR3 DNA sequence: TGCAGTGCTAGGTTCACTTCTGAAGCTTTCTTT.

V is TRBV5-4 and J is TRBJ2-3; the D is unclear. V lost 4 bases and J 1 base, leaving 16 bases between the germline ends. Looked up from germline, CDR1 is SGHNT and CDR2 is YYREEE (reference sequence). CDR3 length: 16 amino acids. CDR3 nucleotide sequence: TGTGCCAGCAGCCAGCCCGAAACTGGAGGCACAGATACGCAGTATTTT. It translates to CASSQPETGGTDTQYF. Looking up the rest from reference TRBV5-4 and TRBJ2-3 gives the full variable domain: ETGVTQSPTHLIKTRGQQVTLRCSSQSGHNTVSWYQQALGQGPQFIFQYYREEENGRGNFPPRFSGLQFPNYSSELNVNALELDDSALYLCASSQPETGGTDTQYFGPGTRLTVL.

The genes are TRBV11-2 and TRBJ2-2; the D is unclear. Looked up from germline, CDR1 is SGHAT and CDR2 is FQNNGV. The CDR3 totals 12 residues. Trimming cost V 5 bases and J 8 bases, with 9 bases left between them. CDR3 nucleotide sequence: TGTGCCAGCAGCGCCCACATTGGGGAGCTGTTTTTT. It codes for CASSAHIGELFF.

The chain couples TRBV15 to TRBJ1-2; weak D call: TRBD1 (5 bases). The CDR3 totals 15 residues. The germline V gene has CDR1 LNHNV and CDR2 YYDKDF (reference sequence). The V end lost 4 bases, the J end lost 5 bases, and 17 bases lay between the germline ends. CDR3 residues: CATSIPGGDDYGYTF. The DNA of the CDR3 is TGTGCCACCAGCATCCCGGGAGGGGATGATTATGGCTACACCTTC.

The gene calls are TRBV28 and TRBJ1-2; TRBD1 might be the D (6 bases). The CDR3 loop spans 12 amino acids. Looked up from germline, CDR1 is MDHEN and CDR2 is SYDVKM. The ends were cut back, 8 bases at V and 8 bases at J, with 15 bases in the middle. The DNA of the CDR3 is TGTGCCAGCGGTAACAGGGAAAGCGGCTACACCTTC. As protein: CASGNRESGYTF.